This T cell receptor beta chain was recovered during a study of blood T cell repertoires in COVID-19 (dated by TCRdb to the early 2020s). As for the study more broadly: Samples covering the acute and convalescent phases of COVID-19 were provided by collaborators in the United States, Italy and Spain. The material from the prospective study consisted of cDNA or gDNA derived from T cells, B-cell-depleted T cells, or PBMCs. Subjects who had been exposed to COVID-19, were actively infected with it, or had recovered from it provided the deeply sampled blood TCRbeta repertoires that made up the dataset. The repertoires were released in a freely available public database meant as a resource for research on the immune response to SARS-CoV-2. The samples were drawn from two sources: the first 160 participants of the ongoing ImmuneRACE study, and fewer than 1,500 subjects contributed by 6 global collaborators. A de-identified subject ID, COVID-19 status, age in years and sex were almost always included in the sample metadata. Where available, HLA class I and class II types were obtained from metadata supplied by the sample provider rather than from assay-based typing. The investigation overall reported the following: The amount of clinical and demographic metadata varied by source and participant and was provided uncurated.

For this clone: Its cognate antigen has yet to be identified. Nothing much larger sits one base from this clone, and base qualities are not available.

TCRbeta CDR3 regions were amplified from genomic DNA by means of the immunoSEQ Assay, a bias-controlled multiplex PCR. Per the original workflow: Within the assay, amplification of reference gene primers was used to estimate how many nucleated cells each sample contained. To quantify the absolute abundance of each unique TCRbeta CDR3 rearrangement, sequence reads were collapsed and filtered. For each sample, productive Simpson clonality was calculated by taking the square root of Simpson's diversity index across productive rearrangements. TCRdb's version of the immuneACCESS table is confined to in-frame rearrangements and falls short of the full clone set. An unresolved V gene accounts for under half of the shortfall where checked; the remainder is of unknown origin. The V and J calls and the clone size are those of that table, but D and trimming were determined from the DNA. Within this sample are 200,000 to 300,000 clones, with approximately 85% of them counted one time only. 5% to 7% of the sample is taken by the ten largest.

One collaborating source in Seattle enrolled patients while the patients were actively infected and followed the patients over time throughout the course of disease. The collaborating institutions used their own protocols to collect whole blood in K2EDTA tubes. For TCRbeta analysis, collaborators shipped samples in one of three forms: frozen whole blood, isolated PBMCs, or DNA extracted from either of those sample types. Relative to germline, V is 1 base shorter and J is 8 bases shorter, with 14 bases between their ends. From cysteine to phenylalanine, the CDR3 is 13 amino acids long. Only the CDR3 DNA stays, 39 bases, in frame from base 1. CDR1 and CDR2 are read off the germline V gene (reference sequence) as GTSNPN and SVGIG.

The sequenced material came from peripheral blood. This sequence uses TRBV30 and TRBJ1-1; possibly the D gene is TRBD1, per 6 matching bases. This receptor was identified in a woman aged 80 or older with COVID-19, enrolled during active disease. CDR3 loop: CAWSAGRTAEAFF. In nucleotides, the sequence is TGTGCCTGGAGTGCCGGTCGGACAGCCGAAGCTTTCTTT.